The present entry profiles one TCR beta chain with its context. This clonotype was counted at least ten times. Its antigen is unknown. No per-base quality is available; no much larger clone lies one base away. The data originate from a study of regulatory T cells in long-lasting Graves disease (dated by TCRdb to the early 2020s). Context from the whole study: In the newly diagnosed Graves' disease group, patients had been taking antithyroid drugs for less than 3 months. The study took place in China and was registered as a clinical trial. A total of around 35 samples underwent TCR sequencing: around 13 from persistent and 20 from newly diagnosed Graves' disease patients. Peripheral blood TCR sequencing and RNA sequencing compared persistent Graves' disease patients with newly diagnosed Graves' disease patients.

Study-level results and caveats: Lower TCR Shannon entropy and fewer highly expanded clones were observed in persistent Graves' disease patients than in newly diagnosed patients, which suggested clonal expansion. Because the primary lesion, thyroid tissue, could not be accessed, the study looked at peripheral blood alone. A larger number of public clonotypes was shared among persistent patients (about 2,700) than among newly diagnosed patients (roughly 930). Sequencing and analysis were limited to the TCR beta chain. The authors noted that the small sample size was a limitation that may lower accuracy.

This sample's time point label indicates: newly diagnosed GD, antithyroid drugs for less than 3 months. For both TCR sequencing and RNA sequencing, RNA was extracted from PBMCs using TRIzol. The diagnosis of Graves' disease was made according to American Thyroid Association guidelines. Patients were recruited from an endocrinology department in Xi'an, China. From each patient, nine milliliters of peripheral blood was collected into an EDTA anticoagulant tube. Ficoll Paque Plus density gradient separation was used to isolate PBMCs, and no further T cell sorting was done. An Agilent 2100 Bioanalyzer and agarose gel were used to check RNA quality, while a NanoDrop 2000 measured RNA concentration. Library preparation employed multiplex PCR. Sequencing relied on an Illumina HiSeq 4000. iRepertoire HTBI primers and Arm-PCR amplification of CDR3 regions were used to construct TCR beta libraries. Before sequencing, the PCR products underwent gel purification. In the paper's pipeline: A total of some 65 TRBV and approximately 15 TRBJ segments were identified across samples and were used for gene usage analysis of CDR3 amino acid clonotypes. Filtered high-quality paired reads were merged into contigs using COPE and FqMerger. BLAST was used to align contigs to IMGT TRBV, TRBD and TRBJ reference genes, and CDR3 was defined according to IMGT. Highly expanded clones were defined as clonotypes with a frequency above 0.1%. Repertoire diversity was measured by Shannon entropy, and V-J evenness by the Gini coefficient. Public clonotypes were defined as clonotypes shared by more than one individual. The public reads were reprocessed in TCRdb via fastp at Q25 and MiXCR, keeping in-frame beta chains. Rows matching on CDR3 protein sequence are summarized as one entry with the most common DNA and genes. The V and J calls shown here were made by TCRdb, not taken from the authors' results. This sample comprises around 360,000 distinct CDR3 sequences, around 15% of them detected only once. 20% of the sample is in the top ten clones.

Separately, the same data were catalogued under a study of T cells in Graves' hyperthyroidism and ophthalmopathy. As the second study states: Graves' hyperthyroidism was defined as stable when no progression to ophthalmopathy occurred over 18 months of follow-up. Hyperthyroidism patients were aged 18 to 65 years and newly diagnosed, with disease duration of less than 2 months. Any patient with an uncontrolled infection, another autoimmune disease, pregnancy or lactation was excluded. Clinical symptoms, serum thyroxine and TRAb, thyroid ultrasound, and orbital computed tomography formed the basis for the diagnoses. The TCR CDR3 was subjected to a first round of RT-PCR using the HTBI primer set and the Qiagen OneStep RT-PCR kit. Most expanded thyroid clonotypes (frequency above 0.001) were also detected in blood, a finding suggesting that blood repertoires may reflect thyroid immune responses. Ophthalmopathy was separated from stable hyperthyroidism by a 13 V-J signature model, with just over 85% sensitivity and just over 81% specificity obtained in cross-validation and 80%/75% obtained in testing. In validation, the model predicted progression to ophthalmopathy with 65% to 71% sensitivity and approximately 72% specificity, a median of 6.5 months before onset. TCR V-J signatures able to tell the groups apart were searched for in a discovery cohort of 100 patients, of whom 43 had Graves' ophthalmopathy and 55 to 60 had stable Graves' hyperthyroidism. Whether ophthalmopathy could be predicted prospectively was tested in an independent validation cohort made up of under 20 hyperthyroidism patients plus 17 patients who later progressed to ophthalmopathy. For training and testing, the 95 to 100 patients in the discovery cohort were randomly divided in a 7:3 ratio. In six Graves' hyperthyroidism patients, the study also compared T-cell repertoires from thyroid tissue with T-cell repertoires from blood. Following sampling, methimazole starting at 30 mg daily was given to hyperthyroidism patients, and high-dose intravenous methylprednisolone was given to ophthalmopathy patients. A second multiplex PCR round built the libraries, followed by size selection and purification. Paired-end sequencing of the libraries was performed with 100 bp reads on an Illumina HiSeq2000. Raw data were processed with SOAPnuke, discarding reads with adapters, uncalled bases, mean Phred below 15, or no exact constant-primer or identifier match. High-quality paired reads were merged using COPE v1.2.5, and each unique nucleotide sequence was defined as a clonotype. MiTCR v1.1 was used to align the clonotypes against IMGT TRBV, TRBD and TRBJ reference segments. The analysis included only V-J combinations with a frequency above 0.0001, which together covered more than 98% of the repertoires. A TCS score was defined as the ratio of F50 (clonal expansion) to E x V (chaos), with BLOSUM62-based TCRdist applied between CDR3 peptides within each V-J. Welch's t-statistics and random forest reduced around 510 V-J features to roughly 13, which were used in a naive Bayes classifier (R e1071). Sample size was not statistically predetermined, and investigators were not blinded to group allocation. According to the paper, TCR Vbeta CDR3 sequencing was carried out on over 130 peripheral blood samples, which came from 40 to 45 ophthalmopathy, under 85 hyperthyroidism and roughly 17 progressor patients.

The origin of this receptor is a woman aged 18-30 years with Graves disease. Donor details come from another sample of the same person, matched by shared clones. This specimen consisted of peripheral blood mononuclear cells (PBMCs), obtained at new diagnosis, from a patient treated with antithyroid drugs.

This receptor carries the CDR3 CASNPSYNEQFF. The sequence in DNA is TGTGCCAGCAACCCATCCTACAATGAGCAGTTCTTC. The chain joins TRBV7-3 to TRBJ2-1, with the D gene too uncertain to name. CDR1 SGHTA and CDR2 FQGTGA are derived from the germline V gene. V drops 7 bases and J drops 1 base, leaving 5 bases in between. From cysteine to phenylalanine, the CDR3 is 12 amino acids long. The DNA shown is the 36-base CDR3, in frame from base 1.